Each of the 8 T cell receptor beta chains below was sequenced from the same sample in a study of cytotoxic CD8 clonotypes in ibrutinib-treated CLL. Sequencing used immunoSEQ multiplex PCR; TCRdb keeps in-frame clones, though not all of them. In the table there are tens of thousands of clones, 65% of which are singletons. Material: PBMCs, obtained after 24 months of ibrutinib treatment. These receptors were collected from a human donor with chronic lymphocytic leukemia.

This clone was detected many times. J is TRBJ2-7 and V is TRBV19; 12 bases match TRBD2. The CDR3 has 18 amino acids. CDR1 is LNHDA, CDR2 SQIVND, per germline (reference sequence). V lost 0 bases to trimming and J lost 1 base; unmatched junction nucleotides: 7. The CDR3 is CASSIDPLAGGPSYEQYF. CDR3 coding DNA: TGTGCCAGTAGTATAGACCCCCTAGCGGGAGGGCCTTCCTACGAGCAGTACTTC.

V gene TRBV4-2 combines with J gene TRBJ2-5; D may be TRBD2 (6 bases). CDR1 is LGHNA and CDR2 is YNFKEQ in the germline V gene. Trimming removed 1 base from V and 2 bases from J, with 8 bases in between. The CDR3 has 14 amino acids. The CDR3 region has the DNA TGTGCCAGCAGCCAAGGGGCGGGGCAAGAGACCCAGTACTTC. It specifies CASSQGAGQETQYF.

The chain carries TRBV7-8 and TRBJ2-7, with 7 bases matching TRBD1. Germline V CDR1 and CDR2: SGHVS, FQNEAQ. Losses at the gene ends were 5 bases for V and 1 base for J; bases not matched to a gene: 8. The CDR3 length is 15 residues. The CDR3 region has the DNA TGTGCCAGCAGCCTAAACCCGGGACAGTCCTACGAGCAGTACTTC. Amino acid sequence: CASSLNPGQSYEQYF.

The genes are TRBV30 and TRBJ2-2; a weak D match, TRBD2 (6 bases). In germline, CDR1 is GTSNPN, CDR2 SVGIG (reference sequence). The CDR3 has 16 amino acids. The V gene lost 1 base and the J gene lost 6 bases, with 18 bases spanning the gap. CDR3 sequence: CAWSARGRLVAGELFF. DNA for the CDR3: TGTGCCTGGAGTGCTCGGGGTCGACTAGTCGCCGGGGAGCTGTTTTTT. Filled out from reference TRBV30 and TRBJ2-2, the complete variable domain reads SQTIHQWPATLVQPVGSPLSLECTVEGTSNPNLYWYRQAAGRGLQLLFYSVGIGQISSEVPQNLSASRPQDRQFILSSKKLLLSDSGFYLCAWSARGRLVAGELFFGEGSRLTVL.

The V gene is TRBV13, the J gene TRBJ2-5; a weak D match, TRBD2 (6 bases). Germline CDR1 reads PRHDT; CDR2 reads FYEKMQ (reference sequence). Trimming stripped 6 bases from V and 1 base from J, with 9 bases between. The CDR3 has 13 residues. The CDR3 nucleotides read TGTGCCAGCAGGGGGACTTCCCAAGAGACCCAGTACTTC. Translation gives CASRGTSQETQYF.

The chain combines TRBV29-1 with TRBJ2-7; no clear D gene. This CDR3 region has 10 residues. Germline CDR1 is SQVTM and CDR2 is ANQGSEA. Trimming removed 4 bases from V and 6 bases from J, with 7 bases in between. The CDR3 coding sequence is TGCAGCGTTGTGGGCGTCGAGCAGTACTTC. Its translation is CSVVGVEQYF.

The chain has TRBV7-2 and TRBJ1-1; D is possibly TRBD1 (6 bases). CDR1 SGHTA and CDR2 FQGNSA come from the germline V gene. The CDR3 sequence is 17 residues long. The V end was cut by 5 bases, the J end by 2 bases, with 21 bases between. As DNA, the CDR3 is TGTGCCAGCAGCCTGACAGGTTTTGGGCTGACAAACACTGAAGCTTTCTTT. Translating gives CASSLTGFGLTNTEAFF.

This clone came up a few times. This chain uses TRBV5-4 with TRBJ2-5; 9 bases align to TRBD1. The V gene's germline CDR1 is SGHNT and CDR2 YYREEE (reference sequence). V dropped 0 bases and J dropped 5; count of bases not matched to a gene: 5. CDR3 length equals 15 residues. The chain's CDR3 is CASSLEDRGGETQYF. The CDR3, as DNA: TGTGCCAGCAGCTTGGAGGACAGGGGAGGGGAGACCCAGTACTTC.